A single sample gave rise to the 10 T cell receptor beta chains below, sequenced in a study of blood T cell repertoires in COVID-19. Sequencing used immunoSEQ multiplex PCR; TCRdb keeps in-frame clones, though not all of them. The sample gives 130,000 to 150,000 clones, more than 75% of which show up once; about 11% is in the top ten. Sequencing input: PBMCs or T cells enriched from blood (not recorded which). These TCRs come from a man aged 60-69 years who had recovered from COVID-19.

The chain has TRBV6-5 and TRBJ2-1; the match to TRBD1 covers 7 bases. V lost 6 bases and J lost 9; bases outside the gene matches: 8. Per germline, CDR1 MNHEY and CDR2 SVGAGI. This CDR3 has 13 residues. CDR3 amino acids: CASRMDPGGEQFF. The CDR3 region has the DNA TGTGCCAGCAGGATGGACCCAGGGGGTGAGCAGTTCTTC.

This clone came up once. V usage is TRBV30 and J usage is TRBJ2-6; D call uncertain. The CDR3 has 13 residues. V lost 4 bases and J lost 4, with 8 bases in between. Looked up from germline, CDR1 is GTSNPN and CDR2 is SVGIG (reference sequence). DNA for the CDR3: TGTGCCTGGACCCTAAGCGGGGCCAACGTCCTGACTTTC. This gives the protein CAWTLSGANVLTF.

J is TRBJ1-2 and V is TRBV5-5, with D hard to call. V was clipped by 4 bases and J by 0 bases, with 16 bases between them. This CDR3 region has 16 residues. Germline V CDR1 and CDR2: SGHKS, YYEKEE (reference sequence). Written as DNA, the CDR3 is TGTGCCAGCAGCCAAACCGGACTTTCCCCTAACTATGGCTACACCTTC. Amino acids: CASSQTGLSPNYGYTF.

The rearrangement joins TRBV27 to TRBJ1-1, with D perhaps TRBD1 (5 bases). The CDR3 length is 15 residues. The V gene lost 0 bases and the J gene lost 5 bases, with 13 bases spanning the gap. The germline CDR1 and CDR2 sequences are MNHEY and SMNVEV (reference sequence). CDR3 sequence: CASSLSATGITEAFF. CDR3 sequence (DNA): TGTGCCAGCAGTTTATCCGCTACAGGTATAACTGAAGCTTTCTTT.

V gene TRBV7-8 combines with J gene TRBJ1-1; 8 nucleotides line up with TRBD1. Germline CDR1 is SGHVS and CDR2 is FQNEAQ. The CDR3 is 15 amino acids. After removal of 6 bases from V and 5 bases from J, the junction contained 11 bases not matched to a gene. The CDR3 sequence is CASSQRRGRGTEAFF. The CDR3 nucleotides read TGTGCCAGCAGTCAACGCAGGGGGCGCGGTACTGAAGCTTTCTTT.

This clone showed up just once. The chain carries TRBV6-5 and TRBJ2-3, with 7 bases that match TRBD2. In germline, CDR1 is MNHEY, CDR2 SVGAGI. The CDR3 covers 14 residues. Trimming took 6 bases from V and 6 from J; bases not matched to a gene: 9. The CDR3 DNA is TGTGCCAGCAGCCGAGGACTAGTGAGCGATACGCAGTATTTT. As protein: CASSRGLVSDTQYF.

The chain is built from TRBV29-1 and TRBJ2-3; TRBD2 agrees at 9 bases. This CDR3 has 17 amino acids. The germline gives CDR1 SQVTM, CDR2 ANQGSEA. The V and J ends lost 0 bases and 2 bases, in that order; junction bases with no gene match: 9. The CDR3 DNA sequence: TGCAGCGTTGAAGATGGGGGAGCGGGAGGCCCCACAGATACGCAGTATTTT. This gives the protein CSVEDGGAGGPTDTQYF.

The DNA for the CDR3 is TGTGCCAGCAGCCAGGGACAGGGGGCCGAAACGATCTATGGCTACACCTTC. It specifies CASSQGQGAETIYGYTF. The genes are TRBV16 and TRBJ1-2; 12 nucleotides match TRBD1. The CDR3 contains 17 residues. Germline-derived CDR1 and CDR2 are KGHSY and FQNENV. Germline trimming cut 3 bases from V and 4 bases from J; bases unmatched to any gene: 9.

The chain employs TRBV7-6 and TRBJ1-1; D remains ambiguous. The CDR3 totals 12 residues. V was pared by 4 bases and J by 7 bases, with 10 bases between. Looked up from germline, CDR1 is SGHVS and CDR2 is FNYEAQ. The CDR3 coding sequence is TGTGCCAGCAGCTCCCAGGCATTTGAAGCTTTCTTT. It is translated as CASSSQAFEAFF.

The chain joins TRBV27 to TRBJ1-2; 7 positions match TRBD1. V gave up 1 base and J gave up 6 bases; unmatched junction bases: 2. Per the germline V gene, CDR1 is MNHEY and CDR2 is SMNVEV (reference sequence). There are 13 residues in the CDR3. The CDR3 spells CASSLYRGNGYTF. The CDR3 DNA sequence: TGTGCCAGCAGTTTATACAGGGGTAATGGCTACACCTTC.